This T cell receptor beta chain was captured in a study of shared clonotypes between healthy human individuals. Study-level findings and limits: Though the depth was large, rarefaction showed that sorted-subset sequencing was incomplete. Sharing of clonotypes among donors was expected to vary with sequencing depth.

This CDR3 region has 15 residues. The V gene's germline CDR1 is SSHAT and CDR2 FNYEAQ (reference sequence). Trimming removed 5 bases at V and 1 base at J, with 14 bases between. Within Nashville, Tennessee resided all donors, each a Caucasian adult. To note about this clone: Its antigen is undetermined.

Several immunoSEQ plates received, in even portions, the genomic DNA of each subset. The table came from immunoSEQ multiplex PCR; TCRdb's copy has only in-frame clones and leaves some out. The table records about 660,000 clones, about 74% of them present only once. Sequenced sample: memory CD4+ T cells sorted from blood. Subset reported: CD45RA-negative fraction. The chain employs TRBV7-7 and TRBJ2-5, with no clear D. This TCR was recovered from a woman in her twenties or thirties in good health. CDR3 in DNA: TGTGCCAGCAGCCCGGACGTGTTCCTCCAAGAGACCCAGTACTTC. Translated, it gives CASSPDVFLQETQYF.